This entry lists 11 T cell receptor beta chains sequenced from one sample in a study of cytomegalovirus exposure and HLA in healthy donors. With 60 Vbeta and 13 Jbeta primers, the PCR was carried out. The data were produced by immunoSEQ multiplex PCR, yet TCRdb's version contains in-frame clones alone and is incomplete. The sample yields more than 95,000 clones, less than 85% seen once. Sequenced material: PBMCs. These receptors were obtained from a man in his thirties or forties in good health and CMV-seropositive.

This rearrangement joins TRBV18 to TRBJ2-7, with TRBD1 matching 7 bases. The CDR3 loop spans 15 amino acids. Per the germline V gene, CDR1 is KGHSH and CDR2 is LQKENI. The V segment lost 2 bases and the J segment 5 bases; nucleotides outside the gene matches: 9. Written as DNA, the CDR3 is TGTGCCAGCTCACCAGACAGGGTAGGCCTTGACGAGCAGTACTTC. This translates into CASSPDRVGLDEQYF.

The V and J genes are TRBV19 and TRBJ2-1, with 10 bases matching TRBD2. This CDR3 comprises 15 residues. Germline CDR1 LNHDA, CDR2 SQIVND (reference sequence). J gave up 10 bases and V 7 bases, and 13 bases lay outside the gene matches. The CDR3 protein is CASTLGSGGAGEQFF. The CDR3 DNA reads TGTGCCAGTACCCTGGGAAGCGGGGGGGCGGGAGAGCAGTTCTTC.

The CDR3 sequence is CASSLGLARGTGELFF. DNA for the CDR3: TGTGCCAGCAGCTTAGGGCTAGCGAGAGGTACCGGGGAGCTGTTTTTT. This sequence joins TRBV7-9 and TRBJ2-2, with D perhaps TRBD2 (6 bases). In germline, CDR1 is SEHNR, CDR2 FQNEAQ (reference sequence). The CDR3 runs 16 residues. Between the trimmed V and J ends, which lost 1 base and 5 bases, there was a span of 14 bases.

This chain connects TRBV7-6 to TRBJ1-1, with TRBD1 matching over 8 bases. Germline values: CDR1 SGHVS, CDR2 FNYEAQ. Germline trimming cut 5 bases from V and 1 base from J; bases unmatched to any gene: 18. The CDR3 is 19 amino acids. This CDR3 is CASSPTGARQAGGNTEAFF. CDR3 bases: TGTGCCAGCAGCCCGACAGGGGCTCGACAGGCCGGGGGGAACACTGAAGCTTTCTTT.

Comments on this clone: Germline is not matched at one junction end, which may reflect a read error. V gene TRBV5-1 combines with J gene TRBJ2-6, with D possibly TRBD1 on 5 matching bases. This CDR3 has 15 amino acids. CDR1 SGHRS and CDR2 YFSETQ come from the germline V gene. The CDR3 sequence is CASSSDDSGANGLTF. CDR3 sequence (DNA): TGCGCCAGCAGCTCGGATGACTCTGGGGCCAACGGCCTGACTTTC.

The chain employs TRBV7-9 and TRBJ2-5; TRBD2 is a possible D gene (7 bases). The CDR3 sequence is 18 residues long. V lost 3 bases and J lost 0, with 20 bases in between. The germline CDR1 and CDR2 sequences are SEHNR and FQNEAQ (reference sequence). The CDR3 sequence is CASSFTRGGGRNQETQYF. The CDR3 coding sequence is TGTGCCAGCAGCTTTACGAGAGGGGGGGGACGGAACCAAGAGACCCAGTACTTC.

The chain couples TRBV30 to TRBJ2-7; 7 bases line up with TRBD1. With 5 bases clipped from V and 6 bases from J, the junction kept 7 bases outside the gene matches. The CDR3 is 12 amino acids. The germline gives CDR1 GTSNPN, CDR2 SVGIG (reference sequence). Here the CDR3 reads CAWSRTGIEQYF. CDR3 DNA sequence: TGTGCCTGGTCCAGGACAGGCATCGAGCAGTACTTC.

In this sample, this clone turned up once. The chain is built from TRBV4-1 and TRBJ2-7; D might be TRBD2 (7 bases). The germline V gene has CDR1 MGHRA and CDR2 YSYEKL. The CDR3 spans 17 residues. V was shortened by 4 bases and J by 4 bases, with 23 bases between the two germline ends. CDR3 sequence reads: CASSRVGGGLNMYEQYF. Written as DNA, the CDR3 is TGCGCCAGCAGCCGAGTGGGGGGGGGCTTGAACATGTACGAGCAGTACTTC.

V usage is TRBV9 and J usage is TRBJ2-2; 9 positions match TRBD1. This CDR3 comprises 15 residues. Germline values: CDR1 SGDLS, CDR2 YYNGEE. V was clipped by 3 bases and J by 5 bases; unmatched bases: 5. CDR3 in DNA: TGTGCCAGCAGCGGACGGACAGGGGTGACCGGGGAGCTGTTTTTT. Encoded protein: CASSGRTGVTGELFF. Variable domain in full (rest from reference TRBV9 and TRBJ2-2): DSGVTQTPKHLITATGQRVTLRCSPRSGDLSVYWYQQSLDQGLQFLIQYYNGEERAKGNILERFSAQQFPDLHSELNLSSLELGDSALYFCASSGRTGVTGELFFGEGSRLTVL.

The J gene is TRBJ2-7, the V gene TRBV2; D gene unclear. CDR3 length: 12 residues. Trimming left V 7 bases short and J 2 bases short, with 9 bases between. Germline-derived CDR1 and CDR2 are SNHLY and FYNNEI. The chain's CDR3 is CASNAATYEQYF. For the CDR3, the DNA is TGTGCCAGCAATGCGGCCACCTACGAGCAGTACTTC. The full variable domain, rest sourced from reference TRBV2 and TRBJ2-7, is EPEVTQTPSHQVTQMGQEVILRCVPISNHLYFYWYRQILGQKVEFLVSFYNNEISEKSEIFDDQFSVERPDGSNFTLKIRSTKLEDSAMYFCASNAATYEQYFGPGTRLTVT.

This chain links TRBV28 with TRBJ1-5; no definite D call. The CDR3 runs to 14 residues. Germline V gene sequence: CDR1 MDHEN, CDR2 SYDVKM. Trimming stripped 7 bases from V and 0 bases from J, with 10 bases between. CDR3 DNA: TGTGCCAGCACCCCAGGTTTTAGCAATCAGCCCCAGCATTTT. Its translation: CASTPGFSNQPQHF.